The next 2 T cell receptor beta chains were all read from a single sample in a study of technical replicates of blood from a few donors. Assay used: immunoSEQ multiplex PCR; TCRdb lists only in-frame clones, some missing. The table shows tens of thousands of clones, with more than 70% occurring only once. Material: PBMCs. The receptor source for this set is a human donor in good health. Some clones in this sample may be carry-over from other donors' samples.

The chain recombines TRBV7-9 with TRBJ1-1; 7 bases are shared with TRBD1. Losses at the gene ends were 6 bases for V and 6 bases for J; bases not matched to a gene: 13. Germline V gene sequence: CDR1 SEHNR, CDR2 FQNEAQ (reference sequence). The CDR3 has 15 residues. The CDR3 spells CASSFVAGGGAEAFF. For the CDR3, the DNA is TGTGCCAGCAGTTTCGTCGCAGGGGGAGGCGCTGAAGCTTTCTTT.

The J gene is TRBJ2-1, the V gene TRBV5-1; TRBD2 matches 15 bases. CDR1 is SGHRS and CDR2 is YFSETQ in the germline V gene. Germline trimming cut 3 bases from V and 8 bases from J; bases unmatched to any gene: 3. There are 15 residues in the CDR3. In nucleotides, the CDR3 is TGCGCCAGCAGCTACGGGACTAGCGGGGGGTATGAGCAGTTCTTC. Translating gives CASSYGTSGGYEQFF.